The 5 T cell receptor beta chains below all came from one sample that was sequenced in a study of metastatic and nonmetastatic thyroid tumors. Nobody among the patients had been given any treatment before thyroid surgery. TCRdb ran MiXCR on the PCR reads. Of some 34,000 clones in the sample, about 17% are singletons; the top ten hold approximately 5%. The sequencing input was blood. The source of these receptors is a female donor with papillary thyroid cancer or a benign thyroid nodule (not recorded which). Some clones in this sample may be carry-over from other donors' samples.

This clone occurred many times. The chain links TRBV29-1 to TRBJ2-1, with TRBD2 identical over 9 bases. Germline loops: CDR1 SQVTM, CDR2 ANQGSEA. The CDR3 is 14 amino acids. Trimming took 4 bases from V and 9 from J; bases not matched to a gene: 10. The CDR3 loop is CSVAGTSFAAEQFF. The CDR3 DNA follows: TGCAGCGTTGCCGGGACTAGCTTCGCTGCTGAGCAGTTCTTC.

Only a few counts were recorded for this clone. Other DNA sequences of this sample code for an identical CDR3. This CDR3 reads CASSDLGGPTQETQYF. The DNA of the CDR3 is TGTGCCAGCAGTGATTTAGGGGGTCCTACCCAAGAGACCCAGTACTTC. The chain combines TRBV6-1 with TRBJ2-5; D may be TRBD1 (6 bases). The V end was cut by 3 bases, the J end by 1 base, with 15 bases between. In germline, CDR1 is MNHNS, CDR2 SASEGT. The CDR3 is 16 amino acids.

This clone has more than one count but fewer than ten. The gene calls are TRBV27 and TRBJ2-7, with 8 bases identical to TRBD2. Per germline, CDR1 MNHEY and CDR2 SMNVEV (reference sequence). The CDR3 has 13 amino acids. J gave up 3 bases and V 2 bases, and 0 bases lay outside the gene matches. This CDR3 reads CASSLLAGYEQYF. The CDR3 nucleotides read TGTGCCAGCAGTTTACTAGCGGGCTACGAGCAGTACTTC.

This clone came up many times. The CDR3 nucleotides are TGTGCCAGCAGCTTGACAGGGGAGGATACGCAGTATTTT. Translation gives CASSLTGEDTQYF. The chain employs TRBV7-2 and TRBJ2-3; 8 nucleotides agree with TRBD1. Germline assignment: CDR1 SGHTA and CDR2 FQGNSA. Trimming took 3 bases from V and 6 from J; bases not matched to a gene: 2. The CDR3 is 13 amino acids.

This clone appeared a few times. This rearrangement joins TRBV6-1 to TRBJ2-6; D may be TRBD2 (6 bases). This CDR3 spans 14 amino acids. The germline gives CDR1 MNHNS, CDR2 SASEGT. Trimming left V 6 bases short and J 5 bases short, with 11 bases between. The CDR3 loop is CASSMGGRANVLTF. As DNA, the CDR3 is TGTGCCAGCAGCATGGGAGGCAGGGCCAACGTCCTGACTTTC.